Each of the 18 T cell receptor beta chains below was sequenced from the same sample in a study of T cell responses to AZD1222 COVID-19 vaccine. Sequencing used immunoSEQ multiplex PCR; TCRdb keeps in-frame clones, though not all of them. The repertoire holds some 86,000 clones, with roughly nine tenths as singletons. Sequenced material: peripheral blood, taken on day 0 of AZD1222 vaccination. The receptors come from an adult in good health.

The chain uses TRBV7-6 and TRBJ2-1; 9 nucleotides line up with TRBD2. The CDR3 covers 16 residues. V shed 3 bases, J shed 9 bases, and the junction held 12 bases outside the gene matches. Germline values: CDR1 SGHVS, CDR2 FNYEAQ. Here the CDR3 reads CASSLGPGLANSEQFF. The CDR3 DNA reads TGTGCCAGCAGCTTGGGACCGGGACTAGCTAACAGTGAGCAGTTCTTC.

V usage is TRBV9 and J usage is TRBJ1-3; D not resolved. The V and J ends lost 0 bases and 0 bases respectively, with 10 bases between them. The germline CDR1 and CDR2 sequences are SGDLS and YYNGEE. This CDR3 has 16 residues. Here the CDR3 reads CASSVEGIHSGNTIYF. DNA for the CDR3: TGTGCCAGCAGCGTAGAAGGCATTCACTCTGGAAACACCATATATTTT.

The rearrangement uses TRBV10-3 and TRBJ2-3; D call uncertain. V lost 0 bases to trimming and J lost 2 bases, with 3 bases between them. Germline CDR1 ENHRY, CDR2 SYGVKD. This CDR3 is 13 amino acids long. CDR3 in DNA: TGTGCCATCAGTGAGTCAATCACAGATACGCAGTATTTT. It translates to CAISESITDTQYF.

This clone was seen a single time. The genes are TRBV1 and TRBJ2-7; the D segment call TRBD1 is taken from the table without a DNA check. TRBV1 is a listed pseudogene. This CDR3 is 12 amino acids long. DNA of the CDR3: TGCACAGAGGGGGACGTATCCTACGAGCAGTACTTC. This gives the protein CTEGDVSYEQYF.

The rearrangement uses TRBV19 and TRBJ2-1; TRBD2 matches at 11 bases. Germline V CDR1 and CDR2: LNHDA, SQIVND (reference sequence). Losses at the gene ends were 7 bases for V and 0 bases for J; bases not matched to a gene: 5. CDR3 size: 16 residues. The CDR3 loop is CASNRGTSGSYNEQFF. The DNA of the CDR3 is TGTGCCAGTAATAGAGGGACTAGCGGCTCCTACAATGAGCAGTTCTTC.

V usage is TRBV7-8 and J usage is TRBJ2-7, with 13 bases that match TRBD2. There are 15 residues in the CDR3. In germline, CDR1 is SGHVS, CDR2 FQNEAQ. Trimming removed 5 bases from V and 5 bases from J; junction bases left unmatched: 6. Here the CDR3 DNA reads TGTGCCAGCAGCGCCGGACTAGCGGGAGCCCACGAGCAGTACTTC. This encodes CASSAGLAGAHEQYF.

This chain links TRBV7-9 with TRBJ1-4; D is ambiguous. The V end lost 3 bases, the J end lost 7 bases, and 18 bases lay between the germline ends. Germline CDR1 reads SEHNR; CDR2 reads FQNEAQ (reference sequence). The CDR3 runs 16 residues. The CDR3 loop is CASSFPAGSMGEKLFF. Written as DNA, the CDR3 is TGTGCCAGCAGCTTCCCGGCCGGATCGATGGGTGAAAAACTGTTTTTT.

The chain links TRBV6-6 to TRBJ2-3, with D possibly matching TRBD2 (5 bases). CDR3 length: 10 amino acids. Trimming took 6 bases from V and 8 from J, leaving 6 bases between them. Germline V gene sequence: CDR1 MNHNY, CDR2 SVGAGI (reference sequence). The CDR3 is CASSGGTQYF. CDR3 sequence (DNA): TGTGCCAGCAGCGGAGGTACGCAGTATTTT.

This sequence joins TRBV28 and TRBJ2-3; maybe TRBD1 (7 bases). Germline V gives CDR1 MDHEN, CDR2 SYDVKM. V dropped 6 bases and J dropped 2 bases, with 21 bases sitting between them. The CDR3 runs 17 residues. In DNA, the CDR3 is TGTGCCAGCAGGACGGGAGACAGGGCAAAAGACACAGATACGCAGTATTTT. Translated: CASRTGDRAKDTDTQYF.

V is TRBV20-1 and J is TRBJ2-7; perhaps TRBD2 as D (6 bases). This CDR3 is 16 amino acids long. Per the germline V gene, CDR1 is DFQATT and CDR2 is SNEGSKA (reference sequence). The V and J ends lost 3 bases and 1 base respectively, with 19 bases between them. CDR3 coding DNA: TGCAGTGCTAGTCCTTTATCCGGGGGAGGATCCTACGAGCAGTACTTC. It codes for CSASPLSGGGSYEQYF.

The gene calls are TRBV28 and TRBJ1-5; 9 nucleotides match TRBD1. CDR3 length equals 17 residues. The J segment lost 5 bases and the V segment lost 6 bases, leaving 14 bases of the junction unmatched. CDR1 is MDHEN, CDR2 SYDVKM, per germline. In DNA, the CDR3 is TGTGCCAGCAGCTTACTCTCCGGGACAGGGTTGGATCAGCCCCAGCATTTT. Its translation: CASSLLSGTGLDQPQHF.

The rearrangement joins TRBV7-2 to TRBJ2-7, with 9 nucleotides matching TRBD2. Germline lookup yields CDR1 SGHTA and CDR2 FQGNSA. V gave up 5 bases and J gave up 6 bases; unmatched junction bases: 11. There are 15 residues in the CDR3. The CDR3 bases are TGTGCCAGCAGCCCTCTGGGTAGCGGGAGTGGCGAGCAGTACTTC. Protein sequence: CASSPLGSGSGEQYF.

The V call is TRBV7-8, the J call TRBJ1-5, with 7 bases that match TRBD1. Germline loops: CDR1 SGHVS, CDR2 FQNEAQ. Trimming cost V 5 bases and J 1 base; bases outside gene matches: 5. The CDR3 consists of 15 residues. The CDR3 sequence is CASSRRQGSNQPQHF. In DNA, the CDR3 is TGTGCCAGCAGCCGAAGACAGGGAAGCAATCAGCCCCAGCATTTT.

The chain employs TRBV28 and TRBJ1-2; 9 bases agree with TRBD1. With V trimmed by 8 bases and J by 5 bases, 6 bases remained unmatched. This CDR3 comprises 13 residues. Germline assignment: CDR1 MDHEN and CDR2 SYDVKM. Here the CDR3 reads CASRTGEYYGYTF. In DNA form, the CDR3 reads TGTGCCAGCCGGACAGGGGAGTATTATGGCTACACCTTC.

The chain couples TRBV25-1 to TRBJ1-3; D call uncertain. Trimming stripped 5 bases from V and 7 bases from J, with 12 bases between. The V gene's germline CDR1 is MGHDK and CDR2 SYGVNS. The CDR3 extends over 13 amino acids. The CDR3 here is CASSPRPWNTIYF. The CDR3 DNA reads TGTGCCAGCAGTCCTCGGCCCTGGAACACCATATATTTT.

The genes are TRBV19 and TRBJ1-6; 10 nucleotides align to TRBD1. Germline CDR1 and CDR2: LNHDA and SQIVND (reference sequence). The CDR3 has 19 residues. V shed 4 bases and J 7 bases; nucleotides not matched to a gene: 16. This chain's CDR3 is CASSSSGTGDLLRNSPLHF. The CDR3 coding sequence is TGTGCCAGTAGTAGCTCCGGGACAGGGGATCTTCTAAGGAATTCACCCCTCCACTTT.

The chain couples TRBV3-1 (or the pseudogene TRBV3-2) to TRBJ1-2; D is unclear. The germline CDR1 and CDR2 sequences are LGHDT and YNNKEL (reference sequence). V was clipped by 4 bases and J by 0 bases, with 12 bases between them. The CDR3 covers 15 residues. The CDR3 protein is CASSPRVDPNYGYTF. As DNA, the CDR3 is TGTGCCAGCAGCCCCCGGGTGGACCCTAACTATGGCTACACCTTC.

The rearrangement links TRBV19 to TRBJ1-3, with D possibly being TRBD1 (6 bases). This CDR3 spans 16 amino acids. Germline V CDR1 and CDR2: LNHDA, SQIVND (reference sequence). V shed 5 bases and J shed 1 base, with 15 bases lying between them. Written as DNA, the CDR3 is TGTGCCAGTAGTTCTCAAAACAGGGAATCTGGAAACACCATATATTTT. Its translation: CASSSQNRESGNTIYF. Variable domain in full (rest from reference TRBV19 and TRBJ1-3): DGGITQSPKYLFRKEGQNVTLSCEQNLNHDAMYWYRQDPGQGLRLIYYSQIVNDFQKGDIAEGYSVSREKKESFPLTVTSAQKNPTAFYLCASSSQNRESGNTIYFGEGSWLTVV.